Shown below are 16 T cell receptor beta chains from a single sample sequenced in a study of shared clonotypes between healthy human individuals. Profiled with immunoSEQ multiplex PCR; TCRdb holds only in-frame clones, not every one. The sample records a few hundred thousand clones, about 74% being singletons. The sequencing input was memory CD4+ T cells sorted from blood. This sample's subset: CD45RA-negative fraction. These receptors were obtained from a man aged 25 to 40 in good health.

The chain couples TRBV18 to TRBJ2-7, with TRBD1 matching over 8 bases. CDR3 length: 14 residues. Trimming took 4 bases from V and 2 from J; bases not matched to a gene: 4. The V gene's germline CDR1 is KGHSH and CDR2 LQKENI. The CDR3 region is CASSRQGTPYEQYF. The CDR3 nucleotides read TGTGCCAGCTCACGACAGGGGACGCCCTACGAGCAGTACTTC. Full variable domain (rest looked up from reference TRBV18 and TRBJ2-7): NAGVMQNPRHLVRRRGQEARLRCSPMKGHSHVYWYRQLPEEGLKFMVYLQKENIIDESGMPKERFSAEFPKEGPSILRIQQVVRGDSAAYFCASSRQGTPYEQYFGPGTRLTVT.

The chain links TRBV9 to TRBJ2-3; TRBD1 matches at 8 bases. CDR1 and CDR2 (germline): SGDLS, YYNGEE. The CDR3 consists of 16 residues. V shed 4 bases and J 0 bases; nucleotides not matched to a gene: 7. CDR3 residues: CASSLGTGPSTDTQYF. The CDR3 bases are TGTGCCAGCAGCCTTGGGACAGGCCCTAGCACAGATACGCAGTATTTT.

The chain recombines TRBV7-3 with TRBJ2-5; D is undetermined. Trimming pared 2 bases from V and 5 bases from J, leaving 9 bases between. Germline V gene data show CDR1 as SGHTA and CDR2 as FQGTGA. The CDR3 runs 13 residues. In nucleotides, the CDR3 is TGTGCCAGCAGCTTAGGTGCAAGGGAGACCCAGTACTTC. It translates to CASSLGARETQYF.

This chain connects TRBV2 to TRBJ2-7; TRBD1 agrees at 8 bases. CDR3 size: 15 residues. Germline assignment: CDR1 SNHLY and CDR2 FYNNEI. Germline trimming cut 8 bases from V and 2 bases from J; bases unmatched to any gene: 11. CDR3 amino acids: CASLSVTGVPYEQYF. In DNA, the CDR3 is TGTGCCAGCCTATCTGTGACAGGGGTCCCCTACGAGCAGTACTTC. The whole variable domain, filled in from reference TRBV2 and TRBJ2-7, reads EPEVTQTPSHQVTQMGQEVILRCVPISNHLYFYWYRQILGQKVEFLVSFYNNEISEKSEIFDDQFSVERPDGSNFTLKIRSTKLEDSAMYFCASLSVTGVPYEQYFGPGTRLTVT.

In its sample, this clone was seen once. The CDR3: CASSLRGGSYNEQFF. The CDR3 bases are TGTGCCAGCAGCTTACGGGGAGGCTCTTACAATGAGCAGTTCTTC. The chain combines TRBV7-3 with TRBJ2-1; a weak D match, TRBD2 (6 bases). The CDR3 covers 15 residues. Germline V gene data show CDR1 as SGHTA and CDR2 as FQGTGA. The V gene lost 2 bases and the J gene lost 4 bases, with 12 bases spanning the gap.

The chain couples TRBV6-5 to TRBJ1-1, with no clear D. This CDR3 contains 14 residues. V dropped 3 bases and J dropped 5 bases, with 13 bases sitting between them. CDR1 and CDR2 (germline): MNHEY, SVGAGI. The CDR3 loop reads CASSYGPVETEAFF. The CDR3 bases are TGTGCCAGCAGTTATGGCCCCGTGGAGACTGAAGCTTTCTTT.

This chain connects TRBV5-1 to TRBJ2-3, with D tentatively TRBD1 (6 bases). The CDR3 loop spans 13 amino acids. Per germline, CDR1 SGHRS and CDR2 YFSETQ. The ends were cut back, 7 bases at V and 2 bases at J, with 11 bases in the middle. For the CDR3, the DNA is TGCGCCAGCTTCACAGGGCCCACAGATACGCAGTATTTT. Translated: CASFTGPTDTQYF. The whole variable domain, filled in from reference TRBV5-1 and TRBJ2-3, reads KAGVTQTPRYLIKTRGQQVTLSCSPISGHRSVSWYQQTPGQGLQFLFEYFSETQRNKGNFPGRFSGRQFSNSRSEMNVSTLELGDSALYLCASFTGPTDTQYFGPGTRLTVL.

The chain carries TRBV4-3 and TRBJ2-1; 7 positions match TRBD2. The germline gives CDR1 LGHNA, CDR2 YSLEER. V dropped 4 bases and J dropped 7; count of bases not matched to a gene: 10. The CDR3 spans 15 residues. The CDR3 sequence is CASSLAAGNLNEQFF. CDR3 DNA: TGCGCCAGCAGCCTAGCAGCGGGAAACTTGAATGAGCAGTTCTTC.

The chain couples TRBV4-1 to TRBJ1-4; no definite D call. CDR1 MGHRA and CDR2 YSYEKL come from the germline V gene. Trimming took off 0 bases at V and 5 bases at J, with 13 bases between the two ends. This CDR3 has 16 residues. CDR3: CASSQERGNTNEKLFF. The CDR3 DNA follows: TGCGCCAGCAGCCAAGAACGGGGAAACACAAATGAAAAACTGTTTTTT.

This clone has a single count. This chain joins TRBV18 and TRBJ2-3; D call uncertain. The V end lost 3 bases, the J end lost 5 bases, and 12 bases lay between the germline ends. The CDR3 is made up of 14 amino acids. Per germline, CDR1 KGHSH and CDR2 LQKENI. CDR3 residues: CASSPPGDGDTQYF. The CDR3 DNA sequence: TGTGCCAGCTCACCCCCAGGAGACGGAGATACGCAGTATTTT.

The chain employs TRBV4-1 and TRBJ2-6, with D maybe TRBD2 (7 bases). Germline V gene data show CDR1 as MGHRA and CDR2 as YSYEKL. The germline V and J ends were trimmed by 1 base and 2 bases, with 18 bases remaining between them. The CDR3 covers 19 residues. CDR3 residues: CASSQAPRGGDPGANVLTF. DNA for the CDR3: TGCGCCAGCAGCCAAGCGCCGCGCGGGGGCGATCCTGGGGCCAACGTCCTGACTTTC.

The chain is built from TRBV30 and TRBJ1-1; the D gene is possibly TRBD1 (6 bases). The CDR3 totals 15 residues. The germline CDR1 and CDR2 sequences are GTSNPN and SVGIG (reference sequence). The V and J ends lost 4 bases and 1 base respectively, with 16 bases between them. CDR3 amino acids: CAWTPLDRRNTEAFF. In nucleotides, the CDR3 is TGTGCCTGGACACCTCTCGACAGGAGGAACACTGAAGCTTTCTTT.

This clone was seen once. The rearrangement joins TRBV29-1 to TRBJ1-2, with D maybe TRBD1 (6 bases). This CDR3 has 13 residues. Germline V lookup: CDR1 SQVTM, CDR2 ANQGSEA. V was trimmed by 6 bases and J by 7 bases, leaving 18 bases between them. CDR3 nucleotides: TGCAGCGTGGAACTCACACCACAGGGTGGCTACACCTTC. This translates into CSVELTPQGGYTF.

V is TRBV6-1 and J is TRBJ1-5; D gene unclear. CDR3 length: 13 amino acids. V was cut by 8 bases and J by 4 bases, with 12 bases left in between. CDR1 is MNHNS, CDR2 SASEGT, per germline. The CDR3 DNA is TGTGCCAGCGTGGTTGTGGAGAATCAGCCCCAGCATTTT. Protein sequence: CASVVVENQPQHF.

The chain couples TRBV5-1 to TRBJ2-1; possibly TRBD1 or TRBD2 for D (7 bases each). The length of the CDR3 is 17 residues. Germline V gene lookup returns CDR1 SGHRS and CDR2 YFSETQ. Trimming pared 4 bases from V and 2 bases from J, leaving 19 bases between. This chain's CDR3 is CASSGKGGGGTYNEQFF. The DNA for the CDR3 is TGCGCCAGCAGCGGGAAGGGAGGGGGCGGGACCTACAATGAGCAGTTCTTC. Based on the CDR3 plus reference TRBV5-1 and TRBJ2-1, the full variable domain is KAGVTQTPRYLIKTRGQQVTLSCSPISGHRSVSWYQQTPGQGLQFLFEYFSETQRNKGNFPGRFSGRQFSNSRSEMNVSTLELGDSALYLCASSGKGGGGTYNEQFFGPGTRLTVL.

The rearrangement joins TRBV4-2 to TRBJ2-7, with 10 bases aligning to TRBD2. V shed 1 base and J 3 bases; nucleotides not matched to a gene: 6. CDR1 and CDR2 from the germline V gene are LGHNA and YNFKEQ. This CDR3 is built from 16 residues. The CDR3: CASSQVGTSGDYEQYF. The CDR3 DNA sequence: TGTGCCAGCAGCCAAGTGGGCACTAGCGGGGACTACGAGCAGTACTTC.